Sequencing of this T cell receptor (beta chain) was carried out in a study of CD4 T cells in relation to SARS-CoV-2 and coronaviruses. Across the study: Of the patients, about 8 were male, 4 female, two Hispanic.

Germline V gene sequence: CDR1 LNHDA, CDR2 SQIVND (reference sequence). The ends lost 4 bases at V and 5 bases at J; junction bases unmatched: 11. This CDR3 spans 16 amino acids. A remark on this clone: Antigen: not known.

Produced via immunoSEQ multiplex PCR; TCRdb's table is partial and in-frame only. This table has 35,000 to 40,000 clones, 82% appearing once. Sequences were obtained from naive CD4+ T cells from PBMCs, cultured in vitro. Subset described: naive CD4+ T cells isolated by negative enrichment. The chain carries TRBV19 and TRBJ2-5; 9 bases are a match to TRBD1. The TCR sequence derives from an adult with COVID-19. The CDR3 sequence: CASSTGTGTPGETQYF. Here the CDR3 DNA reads TGTGCCAGTAGTACCGGGACAGGGACCCCTGGCGAGACCCAGTACTTC.